The 18 T cell receptor beta chains listed next were all sequenced from one sample in a study of T cell changes during pregnancy in multiple sclerosis. This table comes from immunoSEQ multiplex PCR, and its TCRdb copy is limited to in-frame clones, with some not included. The sample holds 40,000 to 60,000 clones, more than 80% seen once. The sequencing used CD4+ T cells from peripheral blood mononuclear cells, collected before pregnancy. The receptors were gathered from a female donor with multiple sclerosis, enrolled in a pregnancy study.

CDR3 nucleotide sequence: TGTGCCAGCAAAGCGGGAGGGCCGCAAGAGACCCAGTACTTC. It translates to CASKAGGPQETQYF. The gene calls are TRBV6-1 and TRBJ2-5; 10 bases are a match to TRBD2. The CDR3 is 14 residues long. V was clipped by 7 bases and J by 2 bases; unmatched bases: 4. CDR1 is MNHNS, CDR2 SASEGT, per germline.

This chain links TRBV28 with TRBJ1-5; TRBD1 matches at 7 bases. Trimming removed 7 bases from V and 5 bases from J; junction bases left unmatched: 11. The germline gives CDR1 MDHEN, CDR2 SYDVKM. The CDR3 extends over 15 amino acids. The CDR3 bases are TGTGCCAGCACCTATAAGGGACAGTCCCATCAGCCCCAGCATTTT. This translates into CASTYKGQSHQPQHF.

V is TRBV6-6 and J is TRBJ1-2; 8 nucleotides agree with TRBD1. This CDR3 is built from 14 residues. V dropped 6 bases and J dropped 7; count of bases not matched to a gene: 10. CDR1 and CDR2 (germline): MNHNY, SVGAGI (reference sequence). The CDR3: CASRYPDRERGYTF. The CDR3 DNA reads as TGTGCCAGCAGGTACCCGGACAGGGAACGTGGCTACACCTTC.

The chain has TRBV29-1 and TRBJ2-7, with TRBD2 matching 9 bases. J gave up 0 bases and V 5 bases, and 5 bases lay outside the gene matches. Germline V lookup: CDR1 SQVTM, CDR2 ANQGSEA. CDR3 length equals 14 residues. The CDR3: CSVTTSGTSYEQYF. The CDR3 DNA follows: TGCAGCGTTACGACTAGCGGAACCTCCTACGAGCAGTACTTC.

This chain uses TRBV6-1 with TRBJ2-7, with 13 bases fitting TRBD2. Germline CDR1 and CDR2: MNHNS and SASEGT. Trimming cost V 4 bases and J 1 base; bases outside gene matches: 10. The CDR3 has 18 residues. CDR3 nucleotide sequence: TGTGCCAGCAGTGTAGGGACTAGCGGGGCCTCGTATTCCTACGAGCAGTACTTC. This encodes CASSVGTSGASYSYEQYF.

The rearrangement uses TRBV4-2 and TRBJ2-3, with a weak D call TRBD2 (6 bases). V was cut by 4 bases and J by 0 bases, with 14 bases left in between. Germline V gene data show CDR1 as LGHNA and CDR2 as YNFKEQ. This CDR3 comprises 16 residues. The CDR3 reads CASSRGSGVSTDTQYF. In DNA, the CDR3 is TGTGCCAGCAGCCGCGGCTCGGGGGTAAGCACAGATACGCAGTATTTT.

This chain connects TRBV18 to TRBJ1-4, with D perhaps matching TRBD1 (6 bases). There are 14 residues in the CDR3. Germline CDR1 reads KGHSH; CDR2 reads LQKENI. V lost 2 bases, J lost 8 bases, and 12 bases lay in between. The CDR3 DNA follows: TGTGCCAGCTCACCAGGGGGCGTAGGAGAAAAACTGTTTTTT. Its translation: CASSPGGVGEKLFF.

The chain has TRBV5-1 and TRBJ2-3; D might be TRBD1 (6 bases). V shed 3 bases and J shed 7 bases, with 21 bases lying between them. This CDR3 has 16 residues. Germline assignment: CDR1 SGHRS and CDR2 YFSETQ. CDR3 residues: CASSSTIGQPSNTQYF. Here the CDR3 DNA reads TGCGCCAGCAGCTCGACTATCGGACAGCCCTCTAATACGCAGTATTTT.

The CDR3 loop reads CASSLAHHSSGYTF. Written as DNA, the CDR3 is TGTGCCAGCAGCTTAGCTCATCATAGCTCTGGCTACACCTTC. This chain links TRBV11-2 with TRBJ1-2, with D hard to call. Germline CDR1 and CDR2: SGHAT and FQNNGV. The CDR3 spans 14 residues. V lost 1 base, J lost 7 bases, and 13 bases lay in between.

This clone was observed a single time. The chain has TRBV6-5 and TRBJ2-7; 9 positions match TRBD2. The CDR3 length is 15 residues. Germline CDR1 MNHEY, CDR2 SVGAGI. J was trimmed by 6 bases and V by 2 bases; bases with no gene match: 8. CDR3 region: CASSYGNLAGAEQYF. The CDR3 DNA reads as TGTGCCAGCAGTTACGGGAATTTAGCGGGAGCCGAGCAGTACTTC.

The V gene is TRBV28, the J gene TRBJ2-7; weak D call: TRBD1 (5 bases). From germline, CDR1 is MDHEN and CDR2 SYDVKM. Trimming shortened V by 5 bases and J by 3 bases, and 11 bases separated the two germline ends. The CDR3 spans 13 residues. The CDR3 DNA reads TGTGCCAGCAGTCTCGCAGGGTTCTACGAGCAGTACTTC. This encodes CASSLAGFYEQYF.

This clone was counted a few times. The V gene is TRBV5-1, the J gene TRBJ1-1; D is undetermined. Trimming left V 4 bases short and J 6 bases short, with 13 bases between. Germline V lookup: CDR1 SGHRS, CDR2 YFSETQ. The CDR3 runs to 13 residues. This CDR3 is CASSRGDFPEAFF. The CDR3 DNA is TGCGCCAGCAGCCGCGGGGATTTCCCTGAAGCTTTCTTT.

V usage is TRBV7-9 and J usage is TRBJ1-1; perhaps TRBD1 as D (6 bases). The length of the CDR3 is 15 residues. Germline V gene lookup returns CDR1 SEHNR and CDR2 FQNEAQ (reference sequence). Trimming stripped 4 bases from V and 7 bases from J, with 19 bases between. This CDR3 reads CASSSPGEGHLEAFF. The CDR3 DNA reads as TGTGCCAGCAGCTCACCCGGTGAGGGACACCTTGAAGCTTTCTTT.

This chain uses TRBV7-9 with TRBJ1-2; D is uncertain. CDR1 SEHNR and CDR2 FQNEAQ come from the germline V gene (reference sequence). The CDR3 length is 14 residues. V was pared by 1 base and J by 1 base, with 7 bases between. CDR3 region: CASSLDGLNYGYTF. CDR3 coding DNA: TGTGCCAGCAGCTTAGACGGACTTAACTATGGCTACACCTTC.

The chain is built from TRBV19 and TRBJ1-2; 10 nucleotides line up with TRBD1. V trimming: 4 bases; J trimming: 3 bases; junction bases outside the gene matches: 5. The length of the CDR3 is 15 residues. Per germline, CDR1 LNHDA and CDR2 SQIVND (reference sequence). The chain's CDR3 is CASSKTGQGDYGYTF. CDR3 sequence (DNA): TGTGCCAGTAGTAAAACAGGACAGGGGGACTATGGCTACACCTTC.

This chain links TRBV6-5 with TRBJ2-1; D remains unclear. The CDR3 has 15 residues. Per germline, CDR1 MNHEY and CDR2 SVGAGI. The V end was cut by 7 bases, the J end by 4 bases, with 17 bases between. CDR3 in amino acids: CASTSVGAGYNEQFF. CDR3 coding DNA: TGTGCCAGCACCTCGGTGGGCGCAGGATACAATGAGCAGTTCTTC.

The chain has TRBV4-2 and TRBJ2-5, with 7 bases lining up with TRBD1. The V gene's germline CDR1 is LGHNA and CDR2 YNFKEQ. CDR3 length equals 17 residues. J gave up 1 base and V 0 bases, and 8 bases lay outside the gene matches. The CDR3 sequence is CASSQEKGASGQETQYF. CDR3 DNA sequence: TGTGCCAGCAGCCAAGAGAAGGGGGCGTCGGGCCAAGAGACCCAGTACTTC.

Only one count was recorded for this clone. The chain links TRBV7-2 to TRBJ1-1; no clear D. V lost 3 bases to trimming and J lost 2 bases, with 7 bases between them. Per the germline V gene, CDR1 is SGHTA and CDR2 is FQGNSA. CDR3 size: 13 residues. The CDR3 is CASSFNSNTEAFF. CDR3 DNA: TGTGCCAGCAGCTTTAACAGCAACACTGAAGCTTTCTTT.